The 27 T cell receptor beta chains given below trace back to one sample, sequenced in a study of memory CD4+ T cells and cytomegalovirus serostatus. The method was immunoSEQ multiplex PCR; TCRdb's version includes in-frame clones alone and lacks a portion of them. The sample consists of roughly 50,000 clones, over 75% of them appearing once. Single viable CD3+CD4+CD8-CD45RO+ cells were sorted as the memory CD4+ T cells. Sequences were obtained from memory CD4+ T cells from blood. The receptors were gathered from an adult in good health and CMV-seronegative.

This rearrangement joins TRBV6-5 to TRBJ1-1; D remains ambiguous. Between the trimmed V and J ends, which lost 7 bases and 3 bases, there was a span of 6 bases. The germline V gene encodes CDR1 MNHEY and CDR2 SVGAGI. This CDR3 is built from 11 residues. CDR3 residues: CASTGHTEAFF. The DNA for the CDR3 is TGTGCCAGCACTGGTCACACTGAAGCTTTCTTT.

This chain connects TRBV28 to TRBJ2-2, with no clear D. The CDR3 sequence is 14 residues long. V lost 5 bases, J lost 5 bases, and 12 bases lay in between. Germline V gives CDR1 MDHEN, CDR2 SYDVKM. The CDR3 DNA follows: TGTGCCAGCAGTCCCTCAACATTGACCGGGGAGCTGTTTTTT. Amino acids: CASSPSTLTGELFF. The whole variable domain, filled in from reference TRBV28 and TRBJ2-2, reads DVKVTQSSRYLVKRTGEKVFLECVQDMDHENMFWYRQDPGLGLRLIYFSYDVKMKEKGDIPEGYSVSREKKERFSLILESASTNQTSMYLCASSPSTLTGELFFGEGSRLTVL.

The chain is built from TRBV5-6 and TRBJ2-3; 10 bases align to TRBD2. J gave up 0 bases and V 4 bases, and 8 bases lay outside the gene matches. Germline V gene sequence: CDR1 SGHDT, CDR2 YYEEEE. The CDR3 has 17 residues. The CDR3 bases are TGTGCCAGCAGCCTGACTAGCGGGTTCTCTAGCACAGATACGCAGTATTTT. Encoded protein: CASSLTSGFSSTDTQYF.

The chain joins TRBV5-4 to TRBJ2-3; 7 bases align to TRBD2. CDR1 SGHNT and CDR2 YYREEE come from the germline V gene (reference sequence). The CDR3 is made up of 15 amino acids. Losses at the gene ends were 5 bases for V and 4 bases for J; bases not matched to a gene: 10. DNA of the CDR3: TGTGCCAGCAGTCCGGACGCTAGCGGCTCAGATACGCAGTATTTT. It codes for CASSPDASGSDTQYF.

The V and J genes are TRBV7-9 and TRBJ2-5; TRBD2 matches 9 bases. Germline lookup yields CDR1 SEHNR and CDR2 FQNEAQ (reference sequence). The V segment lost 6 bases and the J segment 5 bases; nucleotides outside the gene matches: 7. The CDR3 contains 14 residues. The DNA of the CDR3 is TGTGCCAGCAGTCGTAGCGGGGGTGACGAGACCCAGTACTTC. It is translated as CASSRSGGDETQYF.

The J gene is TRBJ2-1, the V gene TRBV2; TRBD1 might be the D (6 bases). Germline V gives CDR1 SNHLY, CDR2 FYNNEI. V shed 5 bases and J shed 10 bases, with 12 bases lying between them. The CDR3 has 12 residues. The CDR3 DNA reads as TGTGCCAGCAGTCAACAGGGTTGGGAGCAGTTCTTC. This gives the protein CASSQQGWEQFF. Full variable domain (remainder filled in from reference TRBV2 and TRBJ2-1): EPEVTQTPSHQVTQMGQEVILRCVPISNHLYFYWYRQILGQKVEFLVSFYNNEISEKSEIFDDQFSVERPDGSNFTLKIRSTKLEDSAMYFCASSQQGWEQFFGPGTRLTVL.

The CDR3 DNA follows: TGTGCCAGCAGTGAAGCCGGGGGCTCCTACAATGAGCAGTTCTTC. It yields the protein CASSEAGGSYNEQFF. The gene calls are TRBV6-1 and TRBJ2-1; D perhaps matches TRBD2 (6 bases). V was pared by 0 bases and J by 0 bases, with 6 bases between. The CDR3 runs 15 residues. CDR1 and CDR2 from the germline V gene are MNHNS and SASEGT.

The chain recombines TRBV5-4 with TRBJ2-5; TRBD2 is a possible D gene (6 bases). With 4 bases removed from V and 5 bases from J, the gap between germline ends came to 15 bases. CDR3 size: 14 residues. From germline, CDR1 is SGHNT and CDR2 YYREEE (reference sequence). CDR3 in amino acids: CASSAGGTGETQYF. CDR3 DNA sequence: TGTGCCAGCAGCGCCGGAGGGACGGGGGAGACCCAGTACTTC.

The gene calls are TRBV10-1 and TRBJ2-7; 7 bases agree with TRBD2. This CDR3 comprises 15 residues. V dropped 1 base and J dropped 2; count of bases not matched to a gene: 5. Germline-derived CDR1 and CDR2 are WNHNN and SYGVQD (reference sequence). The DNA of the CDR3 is TGCGCCAGCAGTGAGTTCGGGAGGAACCCCTACGAGCAGTACTTC. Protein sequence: CASSEFGRNPYEQYF.

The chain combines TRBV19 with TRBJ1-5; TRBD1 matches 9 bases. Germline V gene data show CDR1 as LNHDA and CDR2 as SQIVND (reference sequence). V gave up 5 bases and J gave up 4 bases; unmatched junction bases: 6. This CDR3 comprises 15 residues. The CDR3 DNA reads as TGTGCCAGTAGTGCCACGACAGGGGGGAATCAGCCCCAGCATTTT. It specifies CASSATTGGNQPQHF.

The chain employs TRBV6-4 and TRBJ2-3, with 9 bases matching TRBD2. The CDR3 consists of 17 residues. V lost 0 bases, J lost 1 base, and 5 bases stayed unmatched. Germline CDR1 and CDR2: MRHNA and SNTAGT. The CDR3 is CASSDSASGEGTDTQYF. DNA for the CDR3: TGTGCCAGCAGTGACTCGGCTAGCGGGGAGGGCACAGATACGCAGTATTTT.

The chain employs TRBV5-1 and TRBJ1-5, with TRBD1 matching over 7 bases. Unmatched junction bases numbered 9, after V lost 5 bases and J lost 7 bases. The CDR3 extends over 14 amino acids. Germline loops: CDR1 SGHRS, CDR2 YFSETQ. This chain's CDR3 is CASSRDSPGQPQHF. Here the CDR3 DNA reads TGCGCCAGCAGTCGGGACAGCCCGGGACAGCCCCAGCATTTT.

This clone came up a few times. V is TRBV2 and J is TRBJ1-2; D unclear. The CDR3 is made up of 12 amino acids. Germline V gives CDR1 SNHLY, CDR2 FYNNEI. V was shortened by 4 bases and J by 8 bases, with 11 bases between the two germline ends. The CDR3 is CASSVGGLGYTF. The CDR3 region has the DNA TGTGCCAGCAGTGTTGGTGGGCTCGGCTACACCTTC.

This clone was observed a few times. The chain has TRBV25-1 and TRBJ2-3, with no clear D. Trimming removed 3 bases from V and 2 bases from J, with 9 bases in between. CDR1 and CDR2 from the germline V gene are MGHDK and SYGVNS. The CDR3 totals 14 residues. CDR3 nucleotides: TGTGCCAGCAGTGACCCCACATTCACAGATACGCAGTATTTT. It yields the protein CASSDPTFTDTQYF.

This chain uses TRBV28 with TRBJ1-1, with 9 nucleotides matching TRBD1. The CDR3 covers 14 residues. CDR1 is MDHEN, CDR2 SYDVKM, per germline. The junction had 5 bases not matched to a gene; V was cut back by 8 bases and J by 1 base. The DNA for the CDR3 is TGTGCCAGCGGTCGACAGGGGGGGAACACTGAAGCTTTCTTT. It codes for CASGRQGGNTEAFF.

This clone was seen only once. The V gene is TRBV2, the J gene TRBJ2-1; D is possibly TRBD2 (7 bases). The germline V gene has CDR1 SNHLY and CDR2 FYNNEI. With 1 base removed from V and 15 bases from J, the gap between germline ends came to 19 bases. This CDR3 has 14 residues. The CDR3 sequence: CASSEVGGTQERFF. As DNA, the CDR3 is TGTGCCAGCAGTGAAGTGGGAGGGACACAGGAACGGTTCTTC.

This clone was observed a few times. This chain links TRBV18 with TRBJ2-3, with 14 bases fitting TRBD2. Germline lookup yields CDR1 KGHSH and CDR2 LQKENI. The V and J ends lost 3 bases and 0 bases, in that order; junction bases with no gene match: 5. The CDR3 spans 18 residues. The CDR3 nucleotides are TGTGCCAGCTCACCGGTTGGGACTAGCGGGGGAAGCACAGATACGCAGTATTTT. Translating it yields CASSPVGTSGGSTDTQYF.

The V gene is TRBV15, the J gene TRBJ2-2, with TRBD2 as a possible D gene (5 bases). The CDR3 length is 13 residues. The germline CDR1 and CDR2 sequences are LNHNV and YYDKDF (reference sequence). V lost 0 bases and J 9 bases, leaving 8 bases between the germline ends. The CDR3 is CATSRDSARELFF. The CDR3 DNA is TGTGCCACCAGCAGAGATAGCGCCAGGGAGCTGTTTTTT.

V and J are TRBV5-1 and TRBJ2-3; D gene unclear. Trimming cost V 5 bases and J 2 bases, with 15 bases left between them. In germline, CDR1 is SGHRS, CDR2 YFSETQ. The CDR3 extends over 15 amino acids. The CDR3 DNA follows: TGCGCCAGCAGGTTTCAGCCCGACCACACAGATACGCAGTATTTT. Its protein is CASRFQPDHTDTQYF.

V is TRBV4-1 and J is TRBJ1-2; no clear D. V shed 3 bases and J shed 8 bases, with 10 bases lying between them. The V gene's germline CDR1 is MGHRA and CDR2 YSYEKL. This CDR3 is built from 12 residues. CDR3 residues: CASSHSGLGYTF. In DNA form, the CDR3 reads TGCGCCAGCAGCCACTCCGGTTTAGGCTACACCTTC.

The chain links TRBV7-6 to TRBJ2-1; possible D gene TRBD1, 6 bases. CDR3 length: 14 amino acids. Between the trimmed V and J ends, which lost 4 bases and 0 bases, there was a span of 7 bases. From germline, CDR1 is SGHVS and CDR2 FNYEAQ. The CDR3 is CASSWTDSYNEQFF. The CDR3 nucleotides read TGTGCCAGCAGCTGGACAGACTCCTACAATGAGCAGTTCTTC.

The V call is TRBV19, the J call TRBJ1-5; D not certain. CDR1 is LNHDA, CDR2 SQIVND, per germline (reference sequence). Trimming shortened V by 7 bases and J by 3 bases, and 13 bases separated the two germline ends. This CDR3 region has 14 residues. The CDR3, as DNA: TGTGCCAGTATGGGGAGGGATTTCAATCAGCCCCAGCATTTT. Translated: CASMGRDFNQPQHF.

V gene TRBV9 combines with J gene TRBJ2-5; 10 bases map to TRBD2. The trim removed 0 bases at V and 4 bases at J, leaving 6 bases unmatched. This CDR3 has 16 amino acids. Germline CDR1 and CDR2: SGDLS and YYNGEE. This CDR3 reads CASSVDDSGRRETQYF. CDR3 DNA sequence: TGTGCCAGCAGCGTAGATGATAGCGGGAGGCGAGAGACCCAGTACTTC.

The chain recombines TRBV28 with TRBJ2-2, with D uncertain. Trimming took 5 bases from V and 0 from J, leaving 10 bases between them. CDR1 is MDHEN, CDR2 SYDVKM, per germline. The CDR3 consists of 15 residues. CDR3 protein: CASSIFTANTGELFF. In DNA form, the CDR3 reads TGTGCCAGCAGTATATTTACTGCGAACACCGGGGAGCTGTTTTTT. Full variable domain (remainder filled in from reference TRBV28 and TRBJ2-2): DVKVTQSSRYLVKRTGEKVFLECVQDMDHENMFWYRQDPGLGLRLIYFSYDVKMKEKGDIPEGYSVSREKKERFSLILESASTNQTSMYLCASSIFTANTGELFFGEGSRLTVL.

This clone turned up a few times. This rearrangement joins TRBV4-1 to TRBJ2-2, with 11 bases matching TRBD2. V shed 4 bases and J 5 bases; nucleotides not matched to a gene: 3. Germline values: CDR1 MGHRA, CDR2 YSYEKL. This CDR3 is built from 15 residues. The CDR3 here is CASSLGLAATGELFF. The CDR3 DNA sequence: TGCGCCAGCAGCCTGGGACTAGCGGCGACCGGGGAGCTGTTTTTT.

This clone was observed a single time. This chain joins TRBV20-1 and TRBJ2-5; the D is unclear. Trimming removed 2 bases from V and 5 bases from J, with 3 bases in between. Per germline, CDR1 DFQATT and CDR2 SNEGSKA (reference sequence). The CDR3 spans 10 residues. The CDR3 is CSARRETQYF. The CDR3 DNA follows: TGCAGTGCTAGAAGGGAGACCCAGTACTTC.

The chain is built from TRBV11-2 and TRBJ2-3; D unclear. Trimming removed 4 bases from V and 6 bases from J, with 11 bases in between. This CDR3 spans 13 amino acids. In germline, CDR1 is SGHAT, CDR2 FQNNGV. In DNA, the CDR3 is TGTGCCAGCAGCTCCGGCATTAAGGATACGCAGTATTTT. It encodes CASSSGIKDTQYF.